The 27 T cell receptor beta chains below come from one sample, sequenced in a study of regulatory T cells in long-lasting Graves disease. Researchers made TCR beta libraries by using iRepertoire HTBI primers and running Arm-PCR on CDR3 regions. TCRdb processed the multiplex PCR reads anew with MiXCR; each CDR3 protein has one entry. The table has around 250,000 distinct CDR3 sequences, about 17% seen once. Time point meaning: newly diagnosed GD, antithyroid drugs for less than 3 months. TCR sequences were obtained from RNA taken from PBMCs. The same data also contributed to another study, on T cells in Graves' hyperthyroidism and ophthalmopathy.

The sequenced sample was peripheral blood mononuclear cells (PBMCs), obtained at new diagnosis, from a patient treated with antithyroid drugs. The source is a woman in her 30s with Graves disease.

This chain joins TRBV12-3 or TRBV12-4 and TRBJ1-6; weak D call: TRBD1 (5 bases). This CDR3 has 15 amino acids. Trimming pared 8 bases from V and 0 bases from J, leaving 11 bases between. The CDR3 region is CASRAGGSYNSPLHF. The DNA for the CDR3 is TGTGCCAGCCGGGCGGGGGGCTCCTATAATTCACCCCTCCACTTT.

At least ten counts were recorded for this clonotype. The chain carries TRBV5-1 and TRBJ2-2; D is ambiguous. The CDR3 covers 14 residues. The ends were cut back, 5 bases at V and 5 bases at J, with 13 bases in the middle. Germline CDR1 and CDR2: SGHRS and YFSETQ. The DNA of the CDR3 is TGCGCCAGCAGGCCCGGGTCCCCAACCGGGGAGCTGTTTTTT. Protein product: CASRPGSPTGELFF. The full variable domain, its missing parts supplied by reference TRBV5-1 and TRBJ2-2, is KAGVTQTPRYLIKTRGQQVTLSCSPISGHRSVSWYQQTPGQGLQFLFEYFSETQRNKGNFPGRFSGRQFSNSRSEMNVSTLELGDSALYLCASRPGSPTGELFFGEGSRLTVL.

In its sample, this clonotype was seen many times. This sequence joins TRBV20-1 and TRBJ1-4; D perhaps matches TRBD1 (6 bases). Germline-derived CDR1 and CDR2 are DFQATT and SNEGSKA (reference sequence). V lost 4 bases, J lost 4 bases, and 13 bases lay in between. CDR3 length: 14 amino acids. CDR3 sequence: CSAKRGALNEKLFF. CDR3 nucleotide sequence: TGCAGTGCTAAGCGGGGGGCCCTTAATGAAAAACTGTTTTTT.

This clonotype was seen ten or more times. The V gene is TRBV6-1, the J gene TRBJ1-5, with TRBD1 identical over 7 bases. Germline V lookup: CDR1 MNHNS, CDR2 SASEGT. This CDR3 region has 17 residues. V was pared by 6 bases and J by 0 bases, with 11 bases of the junction left unmatched. This CDR3 is CASRTYRTGYSNQPQHF. In DNA, the CDR3 is TGTGCCAGCAGAACCTATCGGACAGGCTATAGCAATCAGCCCCAGCATTTT.

At least ten counts were recorded for this clonotype. V and J are TRBV4-1 and TRBJ2-1, with TRBD2 matching 8 bases. V trimming: 3 bases; J trimming: 6 bases; junction bases outside the gene matches: 10. Germline V gene sequence: CDR1 MGHRA, CDR2 YSYEKL. There are 16 residues in the CDR3. The CDR3 sequence: CASSHKTSVLGNEQFF. In nucleotides, the CDR3 is TGCGCCAGCAGCCACAAGACTAGCGTCTTGGGCAATGAGCAGTTCTTC.

This clonotype was observed at least ten times. The chain is built from TRBV7-8 and TRBJ1-5, with D perhaps TRBD1 (5 bases). Per the germline V gene, CDR1 is SGHVS and CDR2 is FQNEAQ. The CDR3 is made up of 15 amino acids. V was shortened by 5 bases and J by 0 bases, with 11 bases between the two germline ends. This chain's CDR3 is CASSVGDGSNQPQHF. CDR3 DNA: TGTGCCAGCAGCGTCGGGGACGGTAGCAATCAGCCCCAGCATTTT.

This clonotype has ten or more counts. The chain uses TRBV20-1 and TRBJ1-1; weak D call: TRBD1 (5 bases). The CDR3 is 17 amino acids. Germline V CDR1 and CDR2: DFQATT, SNEGSKA (reference sequence). The V end lost 1 base, the J end lost 0 bases, and 18 bases lay between the germline ends. The CDR3 reads CSARGLFGHPMNTEAFF. CDR3 nucleotide sequence: TGCAGTGCTAGAGGTCTCTTCGGACATCCAATGAACACTGAAGCTTTCTTT.

Points on this clonotype: Since a much larger clone is just one base distant, this may be a read error. Because it lacks the conserved phenylalanine or tryptophan at the end, this CDR3 is likely a read error. J is TRBJ1-1 and V is TRBV14; the D gene is possibly TRBD1 (6 bases). CDR1 SGHDN and CDR2 FVKESK come from the germline V gene. Between the trimmed V and J ends, which lost 1 base and 9 bases, there was a span of 9 bases. The CDR3 contains 12 residues. The CDR3 region is CASSQGDRQAFL. The CDR3 DNA sequence: TGTGCCAGCAGCCAAGGCGACAGGCAAGCTTTCCTT.

This clonotype was counted many times. The CDR3 spells CASSLLTGNHSPLHF. The CDR3 coding sequence is TGTGCCAGCAGCTTACTGACAGGGAATCATTCACCCCTCCACTTT. The rearrangement links TRBV7-2 to TRBJ1-6, with 7 bases matching TRBD1. The V gene end was trimmed by 2 bases and the J gene end by 8 bases; junction bases not matched to a gene: 6. This CDR3 region has 15 residues. The V gene's germline CDR1 is SGHTA and CDR2 FQGNSA.

This clonotype was recorded at least ten times. V and J are TRBV11-2 and TRBJ1-3; weak D call: TRBD1 (5 bases). Deletions cut 1 base from V and 3 bases from J, with 13 bases between. The CDR3 contains 16 residues. Looked up from germline, CDR1 is SGHAT and CDR2 is FQNNGV. The CDR3 reads CASSLVRGEGGNTIYF. DNA for the CDR3: TGTGCCAGCAGCTTAGTACGGGGGGAAGGTGGAAACACCATATATTTT.

This clonotype was seen repeatedly, ten times or more. The chain links TRBV20-1 to TRBJ1-1; D perhaps matches TRBD1 (5 bases). The germline V gene encodes CDR1 DFQATT and CDR2 SNEGSKA (reference sequence). Trimming took off 0 bases at V and 6 bases at J, with 11 bases between the two ends. CDR3 length equals 13 residues. Written as DNA, the CDR3 is TGCAGTGCTAGAGATCTGACAGAGCCTGAAGCTTTCTTT. Its protein is CSARDLTEPEAFF.

J is TRBJ2-3 and V is TRBV20-1; possibly TRBD2 for D (6 bases). Trimming took 3 bases from V and 2 from J, leaving 18 bases between them. This CDR3 is built from 16 residues. Per germline, CDR1 DFQATT and CDR2 SNEGSKA (reference sequence). This CDR3 is CSASHARGSYTDTQYF. As DNA, the CDR3 is TGCAGTGCTAGCCACGCGCGGGGCTCATACACAGATACGCAGTATTTT.

This clonotype appeared many times. This sequence joins TRBV5-8 and TRBJ1-1; possible D gene TRBD1, 5 bases. Germline CDR1 is SGHTS and CDR2 is YDEGEE. The ends were cut back, 0 bases at V and 4 bases at J, with 7 bases in the middle. The length of the CDR3 is 13 residues. The CDR3 sequence is CASSLEGPTEAFF. DNA of the CDR3: TGTGCCAGCAGCTTGGAGGGACCCACTGAAGCTTTCTTT.

This clonotype came up many times. V and J are TRBV9 and TRBJ1-1; D is unresolved. The V and J ends lost 0 bases and 3 bases respectively, with 6 bases between them. The CDR3 has 13 amino acids. Germline-derived CDR1 and CDR2 are SGDLS and YYNGEE. CDR3 in DNA: TGTGCCAGCAGCGTAGGTCGGGACACTGAAGCTTTCTTT. Translating gives CASSVGRDTEAFF.

This clonotype has only a few counts. The gene calls are TRBV7-9 and TRBJ2-1; 8 bases map to TRBD1. With 4 bases clipped from V and 9 bases from J, the junction kept 2 bases outside the gene matches. Germline assignment: CDR1 SEHNR and CDR2 FQNEAQ (reference sequence). This CDR3 comprises 12 residues. CDR3 DNA: TGTGCCAGCAGCTCGGACAGGGCTGAGCAGTTCTTC. Its translation: CASSSDRAEQFF. The whole variable domain, filled in from reference TRBV7-9 and TRBJ2-1, reads DTGVSQNPRHKITKRGQNVTFRCDPISEHNRLYWYRQTLGQGPEFLTYFQNEAQLEKSRLLSDRFSAERPKGSFSTLEIQRTEQGDSAMYLCASSSDRAEQFFGPGTRLTVL.

At least ten counts were recorded for this clonotype. The chain employs TRBV27 and TRBJ1-5, with unresolved D. This CDR3 region has 13 residues. V was cut by 8 bases and J by 2 bases, with 10 bases left in between. Germline loops: CDR1 MNHEY, CDR2 SMNVEV (reference sequence). The CDR3 loop is CASAQSGNQPQHF. CDR3 nucleotide sequence: TGTGCCAGCGCCCAGTCAGGCAATCAGCCCCAGCATTTT.

This rearrangement joins TRBV19 to TRBJ2-5; TRBD1 might be the D (6 bases). Germline V gives CDR1 LNHDA, CDR2 SQIVND (reference sequence). This CDR3 comprises 14 residues. The V end was cut by 4 bases, the J end by 5 bases, with 14 bases between. CDR3: CASSRRTARETQYF. In DNA, the CDR3 is TGTGCCAGTAGTAGAAGGACAGCACGGGAGACCCAGTACTTC.

This clonotype was detected many times. J is TRBJ1-1 and V is TRBV27, with D possibly TRBD1 on 5 matching bases. Deletions cut 4 bases from V and 7 bases from J, with 19 bases between. Germline values: CDR1 MNHEY, CDR2 SMNVEV (reference sequence). This CDR3 has 15 residues. The CDR3 sequence: CASSYSRNRGSEAFF. DNA of the CDR3: TGTGCCAGCAGTTATTCCAGGAATAGGGGCAGTGAAGCTTTCTTT.

This clonotype was recorded a few times. The chain uses TRBV10-3 and TRBJ2-1, with TRBD1 identical over 9 bases. Germline lookup yields CDR1 ENHRY and CDR2 SYGVKD. The CDR3 consists of 15 residues. Losses at the gene ends were 0 bases for V and 5 bases for J; bases not matched to a gene: 2. Here the CDR3 reads CAISESGDRDNEQFF. CDR3 bases: TGTGCCATCAGTGAGTCGGGGGACAGGGACAATGAGCAGTTCTTC.

This clonotype was counted many times. V and J are TRBV4-1 and TRBJ1-1, with 8 bases lining up with TRBD1. The CDR3 loop spans 14 amino acids. The V gene's germline CDR1 is MGHRA and CDR2 YSYEKL. The J segment lost 5 bases and the V segment lost 2 bases, leaving 4 bases of the junction unmatched. CDR3 DNA sequence: TGCGCCAGCAGCCAACGACAGGGGAAAACTGAAGCTTTCTTT. It encodes CASSQRQGKTEAFF.

The chain is built from TRBV7-2 and TRBJ2-5, with 8 bases fitting TRBD2. The V gene's germline CDR1 is SGHTA and CDR2 FQGNSA. V lost 1 base to trimming and J lost 5 bases; unmatched junction nucleotides: 9. The CDR3 runs to 16 residues. CDR3 sequence: CASSLEYGGRTETQYF. The CDR3 coding sequence is TGTGCCAGCAGCTTAGAGTATGGCGGGAGGACCGAGACCCAGTACTTC.

The chain couples TRBV20-1 to TRBJ2-3; 13 bases align to TRBD2. Trimming cost V 1 base and J 2 bases; bases outside gene matches: 3. This CDR3 spans 16 amino acids. The germline gives CDR1 DFQATT, CDR2 SNEGSKA (reference sequence). The DNA of the CDR3 is TGCAGTGCTAGAGGGGGGACTAGCGGGAACACAGATACGCAGTATTTT. Translated: CSARGGTSGNTDTQYF.

This clonotype showed up many times. This chain connects TRBV7-3 to TRBJ1-5; possibly TRBD1 for D (6 bases). Looked up from germline, CDR1 is SGHTA and CDR2 is FQGTGA. Trimming removed 2 bases at V and 7 bases at J, with 9 bases between. CDR3 size: 13 residues. This CDR3 reads CASSLQDSQPQHF. CDR3 nucleotides: TGTGCCAGCAGCTTACAGGACAGCCAGCCCCAGCATTTT.

The table lists this clonotype with many counts. The CDR3 DNA is TGTGCCAGCAGCCCCGGCTACAGGGGCCACGAGCAGTACTTC. Translating it yields CASSPGYRGHEQYF. The chain uses TRBV13 and TRBJ2-7, with 7 bases matching TRBD1. The CDR3 runs 14 residues. The J segment lost 5 bases and the V segment lost 5 bases, leaving 9 bases of the junction unmatched. Germline CDR1 is PRHDT and CDR2 is FYEKMQ (reference sequence).

A remark on this clonotype: This may be a read error, as it is one base from a much larger clone. The missing conserved phenylalanine or tryptophan at the end of this CDR3 makes a read error likely. This chain uses TRBV2 with TRBJ2-6; possibly TRBD1 for D (5 bases). The CDR3 runs 15 residues. V shed 6 bases and J shed 1 base, with 10 bases lying between them. In germline, CDR1 is SNHLY, CDR2 FYNNEI. The CDR3 nucleotides are TGTGCCAGCAGCCCGCAGGGATCTGGGGCCAACGTCCTGACTCTC. This encodes CASSPQGSGANVLTL.

This clonotype appeared many times. The V gene is TRBV9, the J gene TRBJ1-2; a weak D match, TRBD1 (6 bases). The CDR3 covers 14 residues. The germline V and J ends were trimmed by 4 bases and 0 bases, with 10 bases remaining between them. Germline V lookup: CDR1 SGDLS, CDR2 YYNGEE. The CDR3 loop is CASSTGSANYGYTF. The CDR3 nucleotides read TGTGCCAGCAGCACAGGGTCCGCTAACTATGGCTACACCTTC.

This clonotype was recorded at least ten times. This chain joins TRBV6-1 and TRBJ2-2; TRBD1 is a possible D gene (5 bases). The germline CDR1 and CDR2 sequences are MNHNS and SASEGT. The CDR3 is 14 residues long. V was trimmed by 7 bases and J by 9 bases, leaving 18 bases between them. Here the CDR3 DNA reads TGTGCCAGCACCATTGACAGCACCGTCTGGGAGCTGTTTTTT. Protein product: CASTIDSTVWELFF.